This T cell receptor (beta chain) was profiled in a study of shared clonotypes between healthy human individuals. Naive CD8 cells lacked CD45RO, underwent positive selection for CCR7 and left out terminally differentiated effector memory CD45RA+ cells. In germline, CDR1 is SGHRS, CDR2 YFSETQ. V lost 0 bases to trimming and J lost 12 bases, with 7 bases between them. This CDR3 has 11 amino acids. The method was immunoSEQ multiplex PCR; TCRdb's version includes in-frame clones alone and lacks a portion of them. The table records hundreds of thousands of clones, just over 95% of them present only once. The gene calls are TRBV5-1 and TRBJ2-1; the D is unclear. The receptor was isolated from a man aged 25 to 40 in good health. The sample taken for sequencing was naive CD8+ T cells sorted from blood. CDR3 region: CASSLDTAQFF. In DNA, the CDR3 is TGCGCCAGCAGCTTGGACACCGCGCAGTTCTTC.